Given below is one T cell receptor (beta chain) in context. This specimen comes from a study of blood T cell repertoires in COVID-19. Study summary: Specimens from acute and convalescent COVID-19 originated in the United States, Italy and Spain. PBMCs, B-cell-depleted T cells, or T cells were the source of the cDNA or gDNA that made up the material.

Study processing details: Estimation of nucleated cell counts was performed using reference gene primer amplification. Clones were sequenced by immunoSEQ multiplex PCR, and TCRdb holds only the in-frame ones, with some missing. The DNA gave D and trimming, while V, J and clone size come from that table. The sample carries about 90,000 clones, approximately 86% recorded once. The specimen sequenced was peripheral blood. The receptor was isolated from a man at least 80 years old with active or convalescent COVID-19.

CDR3 residues: CASSLFAASDRGEQFF. For the CDR3, the DNA is TGCGCCAGCAGCTTGTTCGCGGCTAGCGATCGGGGTGAGCAGTTCTTC. The chain carries TRBV5-1 and TRBJ2-1; D may be TRBD2 (6 bases). CDR3 size: 16 residues. Trimming left V 1 base short and J 9 bases short, with 20 bases between. The germline V gene has CDR1 SGHRS and CDR2 YFSETQ.